The 23 T cell receptor beta chains listed next were all sequenced from one sample in a study of OX40 agonist ivuxolimab in advanced cancers. Here immunoSEQ multiplex PCR was the method, and the copy in TCRdb shows in-frame clones only, minus some. The table has over 75,000 clones, around 90% seen once. The sample consisted of CD4+ or CD8+ T cells sorted from blood, taken in a trial of the OX40 agonist ivuxolimab. The receptor source for this set is an adult with an advanced solid tumor such as melanoma, head and neck, liver or kidney cancer.

This sequence joins TRBV11-2 and TRBJ1-2; maybe TRBD1 (5 bases). Germline V gene sequence: CDR1 SGHAT, CDR2 FQNNGV. Trimming left V 5 bases short and J 4 bases short, with 20 bases between. The CDR3 spans 16 residues. Written as DNA, the CDR3 is TGTGCCAGCAGCCCCCCGGGGGAAGAGGGGAGCTATGGCTACACCTTC. This codes for CASSPPGEEGSYGYTF.

The chain is built from TRBV11-2 and TRBJ2-1; 8 bases agree with TRBD2. Trimming took 5 bases from V and 2 from J; bases not matched to a gene: 5. CDR1 and CDR2 (germline): SGHAT, FQNNGV. This CDR3 contains 15 residues. CDR3 DNA: TGTGCCAGCAGCCCAACTAGCGGAGCCTACAATGAGCAGTTCTTC. Protein sequence: CASSPTSGAYNEQFF.

The V call is TRBV6-1, the J call TRBJ1-5; TRBD1 agrees at 9 bases. Germline lookup yields CDR1 MNHNS and CDR2 SASEGT. The CDR3 runs 13 residues. The V segment lost 6 bases and the J segment 5 bases; nucleotides outside the gene matches: 2. As DNA, the CDR3 is TGTGCCAGCAGAAGGACAGGGGATCAGCCCCAGCATTTT. Its translation is CASRRTGDQPQHF.

The rearrangement links TRBV7-3 to TRBJ2-1, with TRBD1 identical over 9 bases. Germline V gives CDR1 SGHTA, CDR2 FQGTGA. This CDR3 region has 14 residues. Losses at the gene ends were 4 bases for V and 7 bases for J; bases not matched to a gene: 5. The CDR3 loop is CASSSDRGRNEQFF. In nucleotides, the CDR3 is TGTGCCAGCAGCTCCGACAGGGGGAGGAATGAGCAGTTCTTC.

DNA for the CDR3: TGTGCCAGTAGTATAGGGGCCGGTGAAAAACTGTTTTTT. This gives the protein CASSIGAGEKLFF. The chain is built from TRBV19 and TRBJ1-4; D is unresolved. V lost 1 base and J 7 bases, leaving 7 bases between the germline ends. The CDR3 loop spans 13 amino acids. Germline values: CDR1 LNHDA, CDR2 SQIVND (reference sequence).

V and J are TRBV19 and TRBJ2-5; tentatively, D is TRBD2 (5 bases). This CDR3 is 14 amino acids long. CDR1 and CDR2 from the germline V gene are LNHDA and SQIVND (reference sequence). Trimming left V 7 bases short and J 2 bases short, with 14 bases between. For the CDR3, the DNA is TGTGCCAGTAAGGAACGGACTTCTCAAGAGACCCAGTACTTC. Protein sequence: CASKERTSQETQYF.

The V and J genes are TRBV7-3 and TRBJ2-2; TRBD1 matches at 8 bases. The CDR3 extends over 15 amino acids. CDR1 is SGHTA, CDR2 FQGTGA, per germline. V gave up 5 bases and J gave up 1 base; unmatched junction bases: 3. DNA for the CDR3: TGTGCCAGCAGCCCGGACAGGGAGAACACCGGGGAGCTGTTTTTT. This sequence encodes CASSPDRENTGELFF. Using reference TRBV7-3 and TRBJ2-2 for the parts outside the CDR3, the full variable domain is GAGVSQTPSNKVTEKGKYVELRCDPISGHTALYWYRQSLGQGPEFLIYFQGTGAADDSGLPNDRFFAVRPEGSVSTLKIQRTERGDSAVYLCASSPDRENTGELFFGEGSRLTVL.

The chain has TRBV2 and TRBJ1-3; no definite D call. The CDR3 totals 16 residues. The germline gives CDR1 SNHLY, CDR2 FYNNEI. V lost 0 bases and J lost 0, with 9 bases in between. The CDR3 here is CASSEAGGSSGNTIYF. DNA of the CDR3: TGTGCCAGCAGTGAAGCTGGCGGGAGCTCTGGAAACACCATATATTTT.

The rearrangement joins TRBV10-3 to TRBJ2-1, with TRBD2 matching 12 bases. This CDR3 is built from 15 residues. V shed 4 bases, J shed 8 bases, and the junction held 6 bases outside the gene matches. CDR1 and CDR2 from the germline V gene are ENHRY and SYGVKD. The CDR3 region has the DNA TGTGCCATCAGTGCGACTAGCGGGAGTGCGGATGAGCAGTTCTTC. Protein product: CAISATSGSADEQFF.

The V gene is TRBV7-8, the J gene TRBJ2-2, with TRBD1 identical over 7 bases. The germline V gene has CDR1 SGHVS and CDR2 FQNEAQ. This CDR3 contains 17 residues. Trimming took 5 bases from V and 3 from J; bases not matched to a gene: 12. CDR3 nucleotide sequence: TGTGCCAGCAGCCCCTCAGGGGGTGGAGGATACACCGGGGAGCTGTTTTTT. Encoded protein: CASSPSGGGGYTGELFF.

The V and J genes are TRBV28 and TRBJ1-2; no definite D call. The CDR3 spans 15 residues. Germline CDR1 MDHEN, CDR2 SYDVKM. Trimming shortened V by 2 bases and J by 4 bases, and 14 bases separated the two germline ends. In DNA, the CDR3 is TGTGCCAGCAGTTTACGAGGGAACTTCTTCTATGGCTACACCTTC. This encodes CASSLRGNFFYGYTF.

This chain uses TRBV5-1 with TRBJ2-1; 7 nucleotides line up with TRBD1. After removal of 1 base from V and 8 bases from J, the junction contained 3 bases not matched to a gene. This CDR3 is 13 amino acids long. Per the germline V gene, CDR1 is SGHRS and CDR2 is YFSETQ. The CDR3 loop is CASSLNRGDEQFF. CDR3 coding DNA: TGCGCCAGCAGCTTGAACAGGGGCGATGAGCAGTTCTTC.

The rearrangement links TRBV7-9 to TRBJ2-6; D remains ambiguous. V was shortened by 2 bases and J by 3 bases, with 11 bases between the two germline ends. The CDR3 is 16 residues long. Germline assignment: CDR1 SEHNR and CDR2 FQNEAQ (reference sequence). The CDR3 region is CASSLRALDGANVLTF. The CDR3 DNA reads as TGTGCCAGCAGCTTAAGGGCTTTGGATGGGGCCAACGTCCTGACTTTC.

The chain carries TRBV6-6 and TRBJ2-7; D not certain. V was cut by 7 bases and J by 1 base, with 11 bases left in between. Germline lookup yields CDR1 MNHNY and CDR2 SVGAGI (reference sequence). CDR3 length: 13 residues. In DNA, the CDR3 is TGTGCCAGCACCTGGACGGAGTCCTACGAGCAGTACTTC. The encoded protein is CASTWTESYEQYF.

The CDR3 is CATGAGGPSDTQYF. DNA for the CDR3: TGTGCCACGGGAGCGGGAGGGCCATCAGATACGCAGTATTTT. V and J are TRBV7-3 and TRBJ2-3; TRBD2 matches at 10 bases. Germline CDR1 and CDR2: SGHTA and FQGTGA. V was pared by 10 bases and J by 4 bases, with 8 bases of the junction left unmatched. CDR3 length equals 14 residues.

This chain uses TRBV2 with TRBJ2-7, with 8 positions matching TRBD1. CDR1 is SNHLY, CDR2 FYNNEI, per germline. The CDR3 is made up of 15 amino acids. Trimming took 7 bases from V and 7 from J; bases not matched to a gene: 15. The CDR3 DNA reads as TGTGCCAGCACCCGGGCGGCCCAGGGGGCGCAGGAGCAGTACTTC. This encodes CASTRAAQGAQEQYF.

The chain couples TRBV19 to TRBJ2-3; D possibly corresponds to TRBD1 (5 bases). The ends were cut back, 10 bases at V and 2 bases at J, with 10 bases in the middle. Germline V gene data show CDR1 as LNHDA and CDR2 as SQIVND (reference sequence). The CDR3 is 12 residues long. CDR3 region: CATSTDTDTQYF. CDR3 in DNA: TGTGCCACTTCGACAGACACAGATACGCAGTATTTT. Full variable domain (outside the CDR3, taken from reference TRBV19 and TRBJ2-3): DGGITQSPKYLFRKEGQNVTLSCEQNLNHDAMYWYRQDPGQGLRLIYYSQIVNDFQKGDIAEGYSVSREKKESFPLTVTSAQKNPTAFYLCATSTDTDTQYFGPGTRLTVL.

V is TRBV6-6 and J is TRBJ2-1; TRBD2 agrees at 8 bases. Germline CDR1 is MNHNY and CDR2 is SVGAGI (reference sequence). This CDR3 is built from 14 residues. Unmatched junction bases numbered 6, after V lost 7 bases and J lost 4 bases. The CDR3 protein is CASTPRGEYNEQFF. The CDR3 coding sequence is TGTGCCAGCACCCCGCGGGGGGAGTACAATGAGCAGTTCTTC.

CDR3 nucleotide sequence: TGTGCCAGCACGAGGGAGAACACCGGGGAGCTGTTTTTT. Protein product: CASTRENTGELFF. The rearrangement links TRBV2 to TRBJ2-2; possibly TRBD2 for D (5 bases). The germline gives CDR1 SNHLY, CDR2 FYNNEI. The CDR3 contains 13 residues. Trimming shortened V by 7 bases and J by 1 base, and 7 bases separated the two germline ends.

The V call is TRBV7-9, the J call TRBJ2-2; D gene uncertain. The CDR3 runs to 14 residues. Germline V gene data show CDR1 as SEHNR and CDR2 as FQNEAQ (reference sequence). With 1 base removed from V and 2 bases from J, the gap between germline ends came to 5 bases. The CDR3 DNA reads as TGTGCCAGCAGCTTAGTCGTAAACACCGGGGAGCTGTTTTTT. It encodes CASSLVVNTGELFF.

The rearrangement joins TRBV29-1 to TRBJ2-5, with 13 nucleotides matching TRBD2. The V gene end was trimmed by 7 bases and the J gene end by 5 bases; junction bases not matched to a gene: 10. The germline V gene has CDR1 SQVTM and CDR2 ANQGSEA. This CDR3 contains 15 residues. CDR3 region: CSAIGLAGESETQYF. The CDR3 DNA follows: TGCAGCGCCATAGGACTAGCGGGAGAAAGCGAGACCCAGTACTTC.

V usage is TRBV19 and J usage is TRBJ1-6; D gene unclear. The CDR3 has 13 amino acids. Germline V gene sequence: CDR1 LNHDA, CDR2 SQIVND (reference sequence). V was pared by 5 bases and J by 7 bases, with 9 bases between. The CDR3 sequence is CASSVGRNSPLHF. CDR3 bases: TGTGCCAGTAGTGTAGGACGGAATTCACCCCTCCACTTT. Combining the CDR3 with reference TRBV19 and TRBJ1-6 gives the whole variable domain DGGITQSPKYLFRKEGQNVTLSCEQNLNHDAMYWYRQDPGQGLRLIYYSQIVNDFQKGDIAEGYSVSREKKESFPLTVTSAQKNPTAFYLCASSVGRNSPLHFGNGTRLTVT.

CDR3 in DNA: TGTGCCAGCAGTTTATTTTTTAAGCGTCCAGATACGCAGTATTTT. Its protein product is CASSLFFKRPDTQYF. J is TRBJ2-3 and V is TRBV28; no firm D call. Germline CDR1 reads MDHEN; CDR2 reads SYDVKM. V gave up 1 base and J gave up 4 bases, with 12 bases separating them. The CDR3 contains 15 residues.